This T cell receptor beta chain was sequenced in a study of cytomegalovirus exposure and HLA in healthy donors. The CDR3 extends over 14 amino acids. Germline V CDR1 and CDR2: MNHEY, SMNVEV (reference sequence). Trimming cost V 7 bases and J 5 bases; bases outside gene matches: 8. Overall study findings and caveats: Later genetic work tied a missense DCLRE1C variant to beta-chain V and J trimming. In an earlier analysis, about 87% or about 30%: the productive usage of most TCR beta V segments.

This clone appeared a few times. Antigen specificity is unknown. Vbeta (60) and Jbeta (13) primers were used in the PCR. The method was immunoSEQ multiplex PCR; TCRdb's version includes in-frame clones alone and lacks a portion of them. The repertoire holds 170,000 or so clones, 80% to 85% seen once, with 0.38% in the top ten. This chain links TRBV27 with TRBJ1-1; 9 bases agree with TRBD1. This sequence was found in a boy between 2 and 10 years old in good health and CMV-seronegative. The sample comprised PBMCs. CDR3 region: CASTTTGGRTEAFF. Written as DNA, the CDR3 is TGTGCCAGCACCACAACAGGGGGCCGGACTGAAGCTTTCTTT.